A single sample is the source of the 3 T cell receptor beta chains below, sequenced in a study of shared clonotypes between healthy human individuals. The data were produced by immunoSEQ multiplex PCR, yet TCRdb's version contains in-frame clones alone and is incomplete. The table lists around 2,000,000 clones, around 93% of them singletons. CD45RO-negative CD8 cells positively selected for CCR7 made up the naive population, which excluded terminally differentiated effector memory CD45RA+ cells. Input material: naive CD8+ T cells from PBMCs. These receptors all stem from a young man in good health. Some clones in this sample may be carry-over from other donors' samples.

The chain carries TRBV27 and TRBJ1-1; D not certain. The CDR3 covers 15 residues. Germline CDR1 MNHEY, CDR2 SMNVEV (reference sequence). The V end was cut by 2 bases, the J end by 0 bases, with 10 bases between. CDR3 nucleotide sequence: TGTGCCAGCAGTTTAAGATTGAGCATGAACACTGAAGCTTTCTTT. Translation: CASSLRLSMNTEAFF.

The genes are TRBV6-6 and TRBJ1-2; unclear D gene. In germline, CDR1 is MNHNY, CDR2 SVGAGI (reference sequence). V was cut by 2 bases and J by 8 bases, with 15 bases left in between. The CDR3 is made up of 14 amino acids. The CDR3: CASSYLEAGDGYTF. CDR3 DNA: TGTGCCAGCAGTTACCTAGAAGCAGGCGACGGCTACACCTTC.

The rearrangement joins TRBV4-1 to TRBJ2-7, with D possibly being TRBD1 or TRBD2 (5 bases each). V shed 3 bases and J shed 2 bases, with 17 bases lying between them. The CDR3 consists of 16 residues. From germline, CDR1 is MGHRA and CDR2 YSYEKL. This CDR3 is CASSHEGIGTTYEQYF. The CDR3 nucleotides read TGCGCCAGCAGCCACGAAGGAATCGGGACCACCTACGAGCAGTACTTC.